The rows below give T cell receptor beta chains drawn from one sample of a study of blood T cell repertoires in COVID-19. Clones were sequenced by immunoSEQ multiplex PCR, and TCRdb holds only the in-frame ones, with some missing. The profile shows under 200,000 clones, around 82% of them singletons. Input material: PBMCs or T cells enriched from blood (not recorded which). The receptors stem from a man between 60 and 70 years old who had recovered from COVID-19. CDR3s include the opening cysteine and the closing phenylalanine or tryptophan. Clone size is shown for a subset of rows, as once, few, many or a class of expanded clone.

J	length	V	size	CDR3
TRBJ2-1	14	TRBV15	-	CATLKADRGHEQFF
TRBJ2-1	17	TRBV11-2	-	CASSLDLLPGTSNEQFF
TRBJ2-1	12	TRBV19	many	CASSIDRGRQFF
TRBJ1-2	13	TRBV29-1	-	CSVEKEANYGYTF
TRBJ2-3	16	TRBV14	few	CASSPQAWGGTDTQYF
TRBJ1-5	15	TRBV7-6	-	CASSLQQGSNQPQHF
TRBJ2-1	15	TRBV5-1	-	CASSLVGQGYNEQFF
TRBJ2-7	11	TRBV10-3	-	CAISESESLYF
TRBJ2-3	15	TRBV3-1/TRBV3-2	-	CASSQGQRSTDTQYF
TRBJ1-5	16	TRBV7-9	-	CASSLGAGGKGQPQHF
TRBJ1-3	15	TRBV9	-	CASGRQGLPGNTIYF
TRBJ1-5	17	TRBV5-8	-	CASSLVFGTGGNQPQHF
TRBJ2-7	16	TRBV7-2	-	CASSLERQAGSYEQYF
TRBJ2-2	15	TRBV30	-	CAWSGGQPGPGELFF
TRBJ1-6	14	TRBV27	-	CASTKQGYNSPLHF
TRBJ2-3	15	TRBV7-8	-	CASSLVTGFTDTQYF
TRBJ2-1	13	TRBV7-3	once	CASSPDSYNEQFF
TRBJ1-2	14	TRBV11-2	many	CASSLGEVRYGYTF
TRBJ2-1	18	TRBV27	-	CASTPGLAGGLNIHEQFF
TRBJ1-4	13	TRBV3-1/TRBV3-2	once	CASSQVAGEKLFF
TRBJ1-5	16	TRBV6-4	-	CASSDSCFYSNQPQHF
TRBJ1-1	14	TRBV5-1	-	CASRPGTQNTEAFF